The 10 T cell receptor beta chains given below trace back to one sample, sequenced in a study of blood T cell repertoires in COVID-19. The assay was immunoSEQ multiplex PCR, and TCRdb's table has in-frame clones only and misses some. The sample lists about 380,000 clones; about 90% were seen once. The specimen was PBMCs or T cells enriched from blood (not recorded which). These receptors were collected from a man aged 30-40 years who had recovered from COVID-19.

The chain combines TRBV6-5 with TRBJ1-1; D possibly corresponds to TRBD1 (6 bases). V was pared by 11 bases and J by 2 bases, with 18 bases between. CDR1 MNHEY and CDR2 SVGAGI come from the germline V gene. This CDR3 region has 14 residues. In DNA, the CDR3 is TGTGCCGGCCGTAGGGGGGGTGTCAACACTGAAGCTTTCTTT. This encodes CAGRRGGVNTEAFF.

This clone was seen a single time. The chain couples TRBV5-4 to TRBJ2-3; TRBD1 might be the D (5 bases). The CDR3 runs 14 residues. Germline V gives CDR1 SGHNT, CDR2 YYREEE (reference sequence). The V end was cut by 7 bases, the J end by 2 bases, with 14 bases between. CDR3 nucleotide sequence: TGTGCCAGCGCCCCAGGGCAGCTCACAGATACGCAGTATTTT. Translation gives CASAPGQLTDTQYF. The full variable domain, rest sourced from reference TRBV5-4 and TRBJ2-3, is ETGVTQSPTHLIKTRGQQVTLRCSSQSGHNTVSWYQQALGQGPQFIFQYYREEENGRGNFPPRFSGLQFPNYSSELNVNALELDDSALYLCASAPGQLTDTQYFGPGTRLTVL.

The count of this clone is one. The chain combines TRBV7-2 with TRBJ2-7, with 7 bases identical to TRBD1. Germline assignment: CDR1 SGHTA and CDR2 FQGNSA. CDR3 length: 16 amino acids. V lost 3 bases and J lost 2; bases outside the gene matches: 10. CDR3 residues: CASSFQPGTAAYEQYF. CDR3 coding DNA: TGTGCCAGCAGCTTTCAACCTGGGACAGCCGCCTACGAGCAGTACTTC.

The CDR3 DNA sequence: TGTGCCAGCAGCCCCCTTGCCAGAAATACCGATCATGGCTACACCTTC. Protein product: CASSPLARNTDHGYTF. The V and J genes are TRBV5-6 and TRBJ1-2; D gene ambiguous. The CDR3 is 16 amino acids. Germline loops: CDR1 SGHDT, CDR2 YYEEEE. Trimming shortened V by 4 bases and J by 6 bases, and 22 bases separated the two germline ends.

This chain links TRBV30 with TRBJ1-1, with 10 bases identical to TRBD1. CDR1 GTSNPN and CDR2 SVGIG come from the germline V gene (reference sequence). Trimming took 4 bases from V and 7 from J; bases not matched to a gene: 9. The CDR3 length is 14 residues. CDR3 nucleotides: TGTGCCTGGAACCCGGGACAGGGGTCTGGTGAAGCTTTCTTT. Its translation: CAWNPGQGSGEAFF.

The chain uses TRBV30 and TRBJ1-2; TRBD1 might be the D (6 bases). This CDR3 is built from 16 residues. Per germline, CDR1 GTSNPN and CDR2 SVGIG (reference sequence). Trimming shortened V by 4 bases and J by 6 bases, and 24 bases separated the two germline ends. The CDR3 spells CAWIPWGGGGLHGYTF. DNA of the CDR3: TGTGCCTGGATCCCCTGGGGGGGCGGGGGACTCCATGGCTACACCTTC.

This chain uses TRBV5-1 with TRBJ2-5, with 9 bases identical to TRBD2. The CDR3 has 16 residues. The V and J ends lost 0 bases and 3 bases, in that order; junction bases with no gene match: 6. CDR1 SGHRS and CDR2 YFSETQ come from the germline V gene. The CDR3 reads CASSLVGLASKETQYF. Written as DNA, the CDR3 is TGCGCCAGCAGCTTGGTCGGACTAGCGTCTAAAGAGACCCAGTACTTC.

Comments on this clone: A junction boundary mismatches the germline segment, possibly from a read error. The chain has TRBV19 and TRBJ2-1, with 8 bases lining up with TRBD2. This CDR3 is built from 14 residues. Germline V gene data show CDR1 as LNHDA and CDR2 as SQIVND (reference sequence). For the CDR3, the DNA is TGTGCCAGTAGCATAGGGGCGGGGGGAATTGAGCAGTTCTTC. Its protein is CASSIGAGGIEQFF.

CDR3 loop: CASSEFRTGIAKNIQYF. In nucleotides, the CDR3 is TGTGCCAGCAGTGAATTCCGTACCGGGATAGCCAAAAACATTCAGTACTTC. The chain links TRBV6-1 to TRBJ2-4; the D gene is possibly TRBD2 (5 bases). Germline V gives CDR1 MNHNS, CDR2 SASEGT. The CDR3 contains 17 residues. Trimming cost V 2 bases and J 0 bases, with 14 bases left between them.

About this clone itself: This specimen includes other DNA sequences encoding the same CDR3. V gene TRBV2 combines with J gene TRBJ1-5; TRBD1 aligns across 10 bases. J lost 6 bases, V lost 7 bases, and 3 bases had no gene match. CDR1 is SNHLY, CDR2 FYNNEI, per germline. This CDR3 comprises 13 residues. CDR3 amino acids: CASTGQGGQPQHF. The CDR3 nucleotides are TGTGCCAGCACCGGACAGGGGGGTCAGCCCCAGCATTTT.